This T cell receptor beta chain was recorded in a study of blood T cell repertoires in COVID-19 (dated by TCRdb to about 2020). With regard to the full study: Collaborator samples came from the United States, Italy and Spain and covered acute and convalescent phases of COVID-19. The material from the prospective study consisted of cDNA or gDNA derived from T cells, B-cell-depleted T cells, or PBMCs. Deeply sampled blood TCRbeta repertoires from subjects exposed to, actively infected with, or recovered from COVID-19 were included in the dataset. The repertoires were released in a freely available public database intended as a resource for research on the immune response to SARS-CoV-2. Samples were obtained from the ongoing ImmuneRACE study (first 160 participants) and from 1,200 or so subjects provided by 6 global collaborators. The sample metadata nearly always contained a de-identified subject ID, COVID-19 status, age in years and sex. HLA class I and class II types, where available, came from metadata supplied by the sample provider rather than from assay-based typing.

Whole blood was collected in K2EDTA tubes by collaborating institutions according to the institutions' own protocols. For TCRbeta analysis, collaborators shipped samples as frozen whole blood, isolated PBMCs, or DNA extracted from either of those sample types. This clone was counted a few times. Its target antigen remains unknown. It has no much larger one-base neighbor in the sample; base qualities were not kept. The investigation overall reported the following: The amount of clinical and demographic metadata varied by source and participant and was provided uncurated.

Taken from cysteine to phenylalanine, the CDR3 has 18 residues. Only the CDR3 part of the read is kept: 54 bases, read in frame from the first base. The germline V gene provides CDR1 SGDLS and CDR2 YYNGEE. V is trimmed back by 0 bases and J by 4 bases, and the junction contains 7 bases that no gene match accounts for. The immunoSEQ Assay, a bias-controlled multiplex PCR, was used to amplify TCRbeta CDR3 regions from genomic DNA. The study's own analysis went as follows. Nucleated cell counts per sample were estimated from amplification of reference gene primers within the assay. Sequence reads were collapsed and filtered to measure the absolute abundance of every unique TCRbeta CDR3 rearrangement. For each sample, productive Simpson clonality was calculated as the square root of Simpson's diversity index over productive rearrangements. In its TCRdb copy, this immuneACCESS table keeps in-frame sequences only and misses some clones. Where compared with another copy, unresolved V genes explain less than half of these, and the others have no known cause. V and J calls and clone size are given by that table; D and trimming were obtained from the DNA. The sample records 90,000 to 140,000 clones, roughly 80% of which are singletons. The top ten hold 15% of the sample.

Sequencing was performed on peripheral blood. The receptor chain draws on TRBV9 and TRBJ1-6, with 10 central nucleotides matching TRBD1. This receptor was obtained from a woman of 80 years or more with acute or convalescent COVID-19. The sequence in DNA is TGTGCCAGCAGCGTAGATCCGGGACAGGGGCTTTATAATTCACCCCTCCACTTT. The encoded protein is CASSVDPGQGLYNSPLHF.